This T cell receptor (beta chain) was identified in a study of blood T cell repertoires in COVID-19. Original analysis: Estimated nucleated cell counts came from reference gene primer amplification. This table comes from immunoSEQ multiplex PCR, and its TCRdb copy is limited to in-frame clones, with some not included. The V and J calls and clone size were taken over from that table, and D and trimming were inferred from the DNA. The profile covers under 80,000 clones, with more than 80% appearing a single time and about 4.4% taken by the ten largest. This CDR3 spans 19 amino acids. The V and J ends lost 4 bases and 4 bases, in that order; junction bases with no gene match: 20. Germline CDR1 reads KGHDR; CDR2 reads SFDVKD.

This clonotype was sampled from a woman of 80 years or more with active or convalescent COVID-19. The sequencing sample was made of peripheral blood. This chain joins TRBV24-1 and TRBJ2-5; 7 bases line up with TRBD1. CDR3 DNA: TGTGCCACCAGTGACGCCACAGGGGTTCTTCTCTTGGAACGAGAGACCCAGTACTTC. Protein: CATSDATGVLLLERETQYF.